This T cell receptor (beta chain) was retrieved from a study of Graves' ophthalmopathy and Graves' hyperthyroidism. Study observations and caveats: Blood shared most expanded thyroid clonotypes above 0.001 frequency. Ophthalmopathy cases were distinguished from stable hyperthyroidism by a 13-signature model, reaching 85% to 90% sensitivity and roughly 81% specificity.

As concerns this clonotype: Its matching antigen is unknown.

Amplification targeted the TCR beta CDR3 regions, with RNA transcripts as the source material. First-round RT-PCR employed HTBI primers, with a second-round multiplex PCR after it. From the multiplex PCR reads, TCRdb called clonotypes with MiXCR, one entry per CDR3 protein. There are over 650,000 distinct CDR3 sequences in the sample; 35% to 45% occur only once, and around 3.3% lies in the top ten. The sequence came from an adult man with Graves' ophthalmopathy. The specimen was peripheral blood.

The CDR3 bases are TGTGCCAGCGGCCGGCGAGGACTGGCTGGGGCCAACGTCCTGACTTTC. Its translation is CASGRRGLAGANVLTF. The V and J genes are TRBV12-3 or TRBV12-4 and TRBJ2-6, with D perhaps TRBD2 (5 bases). Between the trimmed V and J ends, which lost 8 bases and 2 bases, there was a span of 16 bases. The CDR3 covers 16 residues.